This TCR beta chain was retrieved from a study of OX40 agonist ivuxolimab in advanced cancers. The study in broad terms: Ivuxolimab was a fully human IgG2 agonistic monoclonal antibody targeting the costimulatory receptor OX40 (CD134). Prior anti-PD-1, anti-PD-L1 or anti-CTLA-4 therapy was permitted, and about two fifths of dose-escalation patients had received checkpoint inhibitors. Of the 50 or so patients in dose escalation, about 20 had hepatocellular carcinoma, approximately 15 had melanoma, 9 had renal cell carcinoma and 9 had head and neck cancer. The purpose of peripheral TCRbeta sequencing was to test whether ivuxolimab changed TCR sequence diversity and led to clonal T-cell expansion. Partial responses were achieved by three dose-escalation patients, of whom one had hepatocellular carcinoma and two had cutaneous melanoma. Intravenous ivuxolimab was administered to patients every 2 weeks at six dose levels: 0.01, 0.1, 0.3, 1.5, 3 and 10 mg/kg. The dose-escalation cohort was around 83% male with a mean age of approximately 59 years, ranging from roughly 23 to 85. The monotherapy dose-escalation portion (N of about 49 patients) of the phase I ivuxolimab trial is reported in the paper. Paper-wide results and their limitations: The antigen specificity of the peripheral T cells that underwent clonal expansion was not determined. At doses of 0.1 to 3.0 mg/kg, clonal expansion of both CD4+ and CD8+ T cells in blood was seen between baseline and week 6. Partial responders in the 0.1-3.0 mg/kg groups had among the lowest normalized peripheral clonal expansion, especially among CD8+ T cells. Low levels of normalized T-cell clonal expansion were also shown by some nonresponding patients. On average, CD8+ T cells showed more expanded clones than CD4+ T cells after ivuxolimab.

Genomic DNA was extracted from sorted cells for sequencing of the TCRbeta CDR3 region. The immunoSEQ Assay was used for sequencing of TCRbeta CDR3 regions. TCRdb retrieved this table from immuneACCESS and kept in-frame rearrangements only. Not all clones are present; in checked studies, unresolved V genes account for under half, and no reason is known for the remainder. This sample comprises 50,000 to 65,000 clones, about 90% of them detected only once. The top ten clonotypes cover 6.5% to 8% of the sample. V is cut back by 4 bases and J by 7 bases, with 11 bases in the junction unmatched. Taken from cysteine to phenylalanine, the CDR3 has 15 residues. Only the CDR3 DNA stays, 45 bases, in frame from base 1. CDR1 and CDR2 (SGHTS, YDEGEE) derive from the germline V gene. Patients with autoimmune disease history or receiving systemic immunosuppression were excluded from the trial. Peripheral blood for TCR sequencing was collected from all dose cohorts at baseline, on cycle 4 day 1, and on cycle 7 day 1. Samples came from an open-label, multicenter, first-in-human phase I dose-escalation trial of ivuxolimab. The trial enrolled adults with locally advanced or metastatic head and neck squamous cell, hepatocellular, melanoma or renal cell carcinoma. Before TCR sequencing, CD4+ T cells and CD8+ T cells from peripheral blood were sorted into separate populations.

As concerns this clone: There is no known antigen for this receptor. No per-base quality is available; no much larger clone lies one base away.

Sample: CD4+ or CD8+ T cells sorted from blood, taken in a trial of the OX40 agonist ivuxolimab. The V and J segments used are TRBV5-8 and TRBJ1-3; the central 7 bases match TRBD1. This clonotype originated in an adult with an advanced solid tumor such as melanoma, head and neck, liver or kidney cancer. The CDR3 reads CASSLGTANGNTIYF. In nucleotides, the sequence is TGTGCCAGCAGCCTCGGGACAGCTAACGGCAACACCATATATTTT. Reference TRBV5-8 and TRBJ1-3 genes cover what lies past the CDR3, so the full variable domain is EAGVTQSPTHLIKTRGQQATLRCSPISGHTSVYWYQQALGLGLQFLLWYDEGEERNRGNFPPRFSGRQFPNYSSELNVNALELEDSALYLCASSLGTANGNTIYFGEGSWLTVV.